The clone carrying this T cell receptor beta chain was recorded many times. The antigen remains unidentified. Germline CDR1 is SGDLS and CDR2 is YYNGEE. This CDR3 is 14 amino acids long. V dropped 0 bases and J dropped 4 bases, with 8 bases sitting between them. Isolated PBMCs totaled at least 6.5 million in each sample. This specimen belongs to a study of blood T cells in healthy people across ages. Overall study results and limits: Per-million-T-cell TCR beta diversity fell roughly linearly with age. Both higher diversity and more naive CD4+ cells marked long-lived donors when set against aged donors.

A J-beta primer mix and a sample-barcoded 5' primer were used in a second PCR of about 7 to 12 cycles. Per sample, CDR3-containing paired-end reads numbered at least 2.5 million. TCRdb re-derived calls from the 5' RACE reads in MiXCR, one entry per CDR3 protein. The table lists 500,000 to 700,000 distinct CDR3 sequences, about 28% of them singletons. This receptor was taken from a woman older than 75 in good health. Sequencing was performed on blood. The chain uses TRBV9 and TRBJ1-5, with D possibly being TRBD1 (5 bases). CDR3 loop: CASSVGGENQPQHF. The CDR3 DNA sequence: TGTGCCAGCAGCGTAGGGGGGGAGAATCAGCCCCAGCATTTT.